This TCR beta chain was found in a study of blood T cell repertoires in COVID-19. Study details: Collection of acute and convalescent COVID-19 samples took place in the United States, Italy and Spain. T cells, B-cell-depleted T cells, or PBMCs supplied cDNA or gDNA.

The CDR3 length is 14 residues. J gave up 5 bases and V 3 bases, and 2 bases lay outside the gene matches. Germline CDR1 SGHDT, CDR2 YYEEEE. Source study methods: Counts of nucleated cells, estimated from reference gene primer amplification, were obtained. Libraries were prepared by immunoSEQ multiplex PCR; TCRdb keeps only in-frame clonotypes and omits some of them. From that table come the V and J calls and clone size; the DNA was used to work out D and trimming. The sample carries around 280,000 clones, around 86% recorded once. The chain couples TRBV5-6 to TRBJ1-6; 7 nucleotides match TRBD1. The material sequenced was peripheral blood. This TCR came from a man in his 70s with acute or convalescent COVID-19. For the CDR3, the DNA is TGTGCCAGCAGCTCGGGACAGCATAATTCACCCCTCCACTTT. Amino acid sequence: CASSSGQHNSPLHF. Looking up the rest from reference TRBV5-6 and TRBJ1-6 gives the full variable domain: DAGVTQSPTHLIKTRGQQVTLRCSPKSGHDTVSWYQQALGQGPQFIFQYYEEEERQRGNFPDRFSGHQFPNYSSELNVNALLLGDSALYLCASSSGQHNSPLHFGNGTRLTVT.